This is a list of T cell receptor beta chains from one sample in a study of OX40 agonist ivuxolimab in advanced cancers. Sequencing used immunoSEQ multiplex PCR; TCRdb keeps in-frame clones, though not all of them. This table holds roughly 90,000 clones, roughly nine tenths found once. Sequenced material: CD4+ or CD8+ T cells sorted from blood, taken in a trial of the OX40 agonist ivuxolimab. The receptors derive from an adult with an advanced solid tumor such as melanoma, head and neck, liver or kidney cancer. The CDR3 runs from the conserved cysteine through the conserved F or W.

cdr3_aa j_call v_call
CSVLDPDPYEQYF TRBJ2-7 TRBV29-1
CASSLLGQGAYDYGYTF TRBJ1-2 TRBV28
CAISESTVAGELYSYNEQFF TRBJ2-1 TRBV10-3
CASRPLAGVWGETQYF TRBJ2-5 TRBV2
CASSLAGNNSPLHF TRBJ1-6 TRBV27
CASSLPGGTFYNEQFF TRBJ2-1 TRBV13
CAISEPSGRNEQFF TRBJ2-1 TRBV10-3
CASSGLAGGGGELFF TRBJ2-2 TRBV19
CASSTSPMNTEAFF TRBJ1-1 TRBV28
CASSPYREPSTDTQYF TRBJ2-3 TRBV7-9
CAISREAGYEQYF TRBJ2-7 TRBV10-3
CASSSSGRGADTQYF TRBJ2-3 TRBV7-9
CASSQDRQIFGDRPNEKLFF TRBJ1-4 TRBV4-1